The clone carrying this T cell receptor beta chain showed up many times. Each CDR3 protein gets one entry after TCRdb re-called the RACE reads with MiXCR. The profile shows about 40,000 distinct CDR3 sequences, around 9% of them singletons. This entry comes from a study of human T cells and chemical hapten exposure. The V end was cut by 6 bases, the J end by 0 bases, with 11 bases between. The CDR3 contains 14 residues. The time point is: patch test 2, 6 weeks after DPC sensitization. The treatment here: therapeutic diphenylcyclopropenone sensitization with weekly scalp DPC. The source material was whole blood, sampled in connection with sensitization to the hapten diphenylcyclopropenone (DPC). This chain connects TRBV12-3 or TRBV12-4 to TRBJ2-5; maybe TRBD2 (5 bases). This TCR was recovered from a woman between 40 and 55 years old with alopecia areata. Some clones in this sample may be carry-over from other donors' samples. The CDR3 DNA reads TGTGCCAGCAGAGGTCCGGGGTACCAAGAGACCCAGTACTTC. Its protein is CASRGPGYQETQYF.